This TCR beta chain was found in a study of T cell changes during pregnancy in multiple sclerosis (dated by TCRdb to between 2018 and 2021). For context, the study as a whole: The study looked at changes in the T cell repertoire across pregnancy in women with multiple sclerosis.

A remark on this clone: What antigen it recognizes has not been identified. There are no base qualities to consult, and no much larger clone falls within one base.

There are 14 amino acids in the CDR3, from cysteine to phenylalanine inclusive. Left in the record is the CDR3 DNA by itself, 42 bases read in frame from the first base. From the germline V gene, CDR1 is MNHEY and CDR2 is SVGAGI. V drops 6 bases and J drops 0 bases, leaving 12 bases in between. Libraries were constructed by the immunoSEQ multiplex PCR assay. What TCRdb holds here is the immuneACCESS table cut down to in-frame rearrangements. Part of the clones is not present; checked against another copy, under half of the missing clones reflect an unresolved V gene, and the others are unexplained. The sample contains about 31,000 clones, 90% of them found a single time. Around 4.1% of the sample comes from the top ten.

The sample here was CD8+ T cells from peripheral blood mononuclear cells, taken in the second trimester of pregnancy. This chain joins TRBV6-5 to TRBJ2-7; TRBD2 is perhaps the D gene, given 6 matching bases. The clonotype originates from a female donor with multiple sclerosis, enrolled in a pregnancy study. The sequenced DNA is TGTGCCAGCAGCGAGGAGGGTTTCTCCTACGAGCAGTACTTC. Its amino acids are CASSEEGFSYEQYF.